The 23 T cell receptor beta chains given below trace back to one sample, sequenced in a study of T cell repertoires in cytomegalovirus infection. In TCRdb, the reads were re-called with MiXCR into one record per CDR3 protein. The repertoire consists of some 70,000 distinct CDR3 sequences, with 20% to 25% occurring once and the leading ten covering 60% to 85%. The antigens these receptors bind are not known. Sequenced material: PBMCs, sequenced either directly or after in vitro stimulation (not recorded which). The receptors here all came from a human donor in good health (CMV status not recorded). Some clones in this sample may be carry-over from other donors' samples.

This clonotype was found a few times. The chain links TRBV5-1 to TRBJ1-2; D gene ambiguous. The CDR3 has 14 amino acids. Trimming took 4 bases from V and 0 from J, leaving 10 bases between them. Germline CDR1 is SGHRS and CDR2 is YFSETQ. The CDR3 DNA reads TGCGCCAGCAGCCCTGAAAGCCCTAACTATGGCTACACCTTC. Translating it yields CASSPESPNYGYTF.

The V and J genes are TRBV11-2 and TRBJ1-1, with 7 bases lining up with TRBD1. The J segment lost 2 bases and the V segment lost 5 bases, leaving 8 bases of the junction unmatched. Germline CDR1 reads SGHAT; CDR2 reads FQNNGV. The CDR3 covers 15 residues. CDR3 sequence: CASSIMGQINTEAFF. CDR3 nucleotides: TGTGCCAGCAGCATTATGGGACAGATCAACACTGAAGCTTTCTTT.

This clonotype was observed a few times. V and J are TRBV5-4 and TRBJ2-1; the D gene is possibly TRBD2 (6 bases). This CDR3 is 11 amino acids long. V was trimmed by 4 bases and J by 10 bases, leaving 9 bases between them. Per the germline V gene, CDR1 is SGHNT and CDR2 is YYREEE (reference sequence). The chain's CDR3 is CASSPGGEQFF. CDR3 DNA: TGTGCCAGCAGCCCTGGGGGGGAGCAGTTCTTC.

The rearrangement uses TRBV19 and TRBJ1-2; a weak D match, TRBD1 (5 bases). The CDR3 is made up of 14 amino acids. Between the trimmed V and J ends, which lost 7 bases and 2 bases, there was a span of 14 bases. CDR1 is LNHDA and CDR2 is SQIVND in the germline V gene (reference sequence). CDR3 coding DNA: TGTGCCAGTACCCCATCGGGGGGAAACTATGGCTACACCTTC. Residues: CASTPSGGNYGYTF.

The chain couples TRBV5-6 to TRBJ2-6; 8 positions match TRBD2. There are 16 residues in the CDR3. Germline assignment: CDR1 SGHDT and CDR2 YYEEEE. V shed 0 bases, J shed 2 bases, and the junction held 1 base outside the gene matches. CDR3 amino acids: CASSLDSGTGANVLTF. The CDR3 DNA reads as TGTGCCAGCAGCTTGGATAGCGGGACTGGGGCCAACGTCCTGACTTTC.

This clonotype appeared a few times. V is TRBV7-9 and J is TRBJ2-3; D may be TRBD2 (5 bases). The V end lost 5 bases, the J end lost 4 bases, and 19 bases lay between the germline ends. Per the germline V gene, CDR1 is SEHNR and CDR2 is FQNEAQ (reference sequence). The CDR3 consists of 16 residues. The CDR3 region is CASSPLRTRLSDTQYF. Here the CDR3 DNA reads TGTGCCAGCAGCCCTTTGCGGACTCGGTTGTCAGATACGCAGTATTTT. Filled out from reference TRBV7-9 and TRBJ2-3, the complete variable domain reads DTGVSQNPRHKITKRGQNVTFRCDPISEHNRLYWYRQTLGQGPEFLTYFQNEAQLEKSRLLSDRFSAERPKGSFSTLEIQRTEQGDSAMYLCASSPLRTRLSDTQYFGPGTRLTVL.

This chain joins TRBV4-1 and TRBJ2-1; D unresolved. The CDR3 is 14 amino acids. V was shortened by 1 base and J by 10 bases, with 14 bases between the two germline ends. Germline lookup yields CDR1 MGHRA and CDR2 YSYEKL. CDR3 residues: CASSQASSRYEQFF. For the CDR3, the DNA is TGCGCCAGCAGCCAAGCGTCTAGTCGGTACGAGCAGTTCTTC.

Note on this clonotype: Sequence at one end of the junction differs from germline and may be a read error. This chain connects TRBV11-3 to TRBJ2-5; TRBD2 aligns across 11 bases. Germline CDR1 is SGHNT and CDR2 is YENEEA. The CDR3 has 19 residues. CDR3 in DNA: TGTGCCAGCAGCCTAGACCGCCTAAGACTAGCGGGAATCAAAGAGACCCAGTACTTC. It encodes CASSLDRLRLAGIKETQYF.

The V gene is TRBV28, the J gene TRBJ1-1; D may be TRBD1 (5 bases). Germline CDR1 and CDR2: MDHEN and SYDVKM. V was cut by 2 bases and J by 1 base, with 11 bases left in between. CDR3 length: 15 residues. The CDR3 sequence is CASSLTSGKNTEAFF. CDR3 bases: TGTGCCAGCAGTTTAACGTCAGGGAAGAACACTGAAGCTTTCTTT.

V usage is TRBV12-3 or TRBV12-4 and J usage is TRBJ2-2; TRBD1 is a possible D gene (6 bases). The CDR3 contains 15 residues. Trimming took 6 bases from V and 4 from J, leaving 15 bases between them. The CDR3 is CASSLRGGFTGELFF. The CDR3, as DNA: TGTGCCAGCAGCCTACGAGGGGGTTTCACCGGGGAGCTGTTTTTT.

The genes are TRBV29-1 and TRBJ1-2, with 7 bases identical to TRBD1. This CDR3 comprises 12 residues. CDR1 is SQVTM and CDR2 is ANQGSEA in the germline V gene. Losses at the gene ends were 3 bases for V and 7 bases for J; bases not matched to a gene: 5. The CDR3 region is CSVDTGAAGYTF. Here the CDR3 DNA reads TGCAGCGTTGATACAGGGGCTGCTGGCTACACCTTC.

The chain has TRBV2 and TRBJ1-2; D gene unclear. This CDR3 has 13 amino acids. In germline, CDR1 is SNHLY, CDR2 FYNNEI. V gave up 4 bases and J gave up 4 bases, with 10 bases separating them. CDR3: CASSVVESYGYTF. The CDR3, as DNA: TGTGCCAGCAGTGTTGTCGAGAGCTATGGCTACACCTTC. Together with reference TRBV2 and TRBJ1-2, the CDR3 gives the full variable domain: EPEVTQTPSHQVTQMGQEVILRCVPISNHLYFYWYRQILGQKVEFLVSFYNNEISEKSEIFDDQFSVERPDGSNFTLKIRSTKLEDSAMYFCASSVVESYGYTFGSGTRLTVV.

There are many counts of this clonotype. The genes are TRBV20-1 and TRBJ1-3; tentative D call: TRBD1 (5 bases). CDR3 size: 19 residues. V lost 0 bases and J lost 0, with 21 bases in between. Germline V gene sequence: CDR1 DFQATT, CDR2 SNEGSKA (reference sequence). CDR3 region: CSARDLGQPFLNSGNTIYF. CDR3 bases: TGCAGTGCTAGAGATCTGGGGCAGCCTTTTCTTAACTCTGGAAACACCATATATTTT.

There are a few counts of this clonotype. This sequence joins TRBV7-9 and TRBJ1-1; D perhaps matches TRBD1 (5 bases). CDR3 length equals 15 residues. Germline CDR1 and CDR2: SEHNR and FQNEAQ (reference sequence). V was shortened by 3 bases and J by 3 bases, with 14 bases between the two germline ends. The CDR3, as DNA: TGTGCCAGCAGCTTTGGGGGTGGTGGGGACACTGAAGCTTTCTTT. Its protein is CASSFGGGGDTEAFF. Based on the CDR3 plus reference TRBV7-9 and TRBJ1-1, the full variable domain is DTGVSQNPRHKITKRGQNVTFRCDPISEHNRLYWYRQTLGQGPEFLTYFQNEAQLEKSRLLSDRFSAERPKGSFSTLEIQRTEQGDSAMYLCASSFGGGGDTEAFFGQGTRLTVV.

The rearrangement joins TRBV11-2 to TRBJ1-4; D may be TRBD1 (5 bases). Germline V gives CDR1 SGHAT, CDR2 FQNNGV. V was trimmed by 5 bases and J by 0 bases, leaving 28 bases between them. CDR3 length equals 21 residues. The CDR3 sequence is CASSPQKVPTGWGATNEKLFF. The DNA for the CDR3 is TGTGCCAGCAGCCCACAAAAGGTCCCCACAGGATGGGGTGCAACTAATGAAAAACTGTTTTTT.

This chain joins TRBV29-1 and TRBJ1-1, with 7 positions matching TRBD1. The V gene's germline CDR1 is SQVTM and CDR2 ANQGSEA. Losses at the gene ends were 7 bases for V and 2 bases for J; bases not matched to a gene: 4. The CDR3 sequence is 12 residues long. The CDR3 is CSAGTANTEAFF. In DNA, the CDR3 is TGCAGCGCTGGGACAGCCAACACTGAAGCTTTCTTT.

In this sample, this clonotype turned up many times. The chain employs TRBV7-2 and TRBJ1-1, with D uncertain. Per germline, CDR1 SGHTA and CDR2 FQGNSA. Trimming took 3 bases from V and 5 from J, leaving 13 bases between them. There are 14 residues in the CDR3. CDR3: CASSFQRGQTEAFF. The CDR3 nucleotides read TGTGCCAGCAGCTTCCAACGAGGGCAAACTGAAGCTTTCTTT.

In its sample, this clonotype was seen many times. The V gene is TRBV5-8, the J gene TRBJ1-1; tentative D call: TRBD1 (5 bases). The CDR3 covers 16 residues. Per the germline V gene, CDR1 is SGHTS and CDR2 is YDEGEE. The V and J ends lost 0 bases and 0 bases respectively, with 12 bases between them. The CDR3 loop is CASSLEQGYMNTEAFF. Here the CDR3 DNA reads TGTGCCAGCAGCTTGGAGCAGGGATACATGAACACTGAAGCTTTCTTT.

This clonotype was observed a few times. The chain carries TRBV5-1 and TRBJ2-3, with 7 bases fitting TRBD2. Germline CDR1 is SGHRS and CDR2 is YFSETQ. V gave up 0 bases and J gave up 4 bases; unmatched junction bases: 5. This CDR3 has 15 amino acids. For the CDR3, the DNA is TGCGCCAGCAGCTTGGCCGCGGGAGCGGCAGATACGCAGTATTTT. It codes for CASSLAAGAADTQYF. The full variable domain, completed using reference TRBV5-1 and TRBJ2-3, is KAGVTQTPRYLIKTRGQQVTLSCSPISGHRSVSWYQQTPGQGLQFLFEYFSETQRNKGNFPGRFSGRQFSNSRSEMNVSTLELGDSALYLCASSLAAGAADTQYFGPGTRLTVL.

This chain joins TRBV12-3 or TRBV12-4 and TRBJ1-2; TRBD1 is a possible D gene (6 bases). The CDR3 sequence is 13 residues long. Trimming shortened V by 6 bases and J by 2 bases, and 10 bases separated the two germline ends. The CDR3 DNA reads TGTGCCAGCAGCGACAGGACCAACTATGGCTACACCTTC. It is translated as CASSDRTNYGYTF.

This clonotype appeared many times. The chain combines TRBV7-9 with TRBJ2-3, with TRBD2 as a possible D gene (6 bases). The CDR3 totals 16 residues. Germline V gene lookup returns CDR1 SEHNR and CDR2 FQNEAQ (reference sequence). Trimming removed 1 base from V and 2 bases from J, with 13 bases in between. The CDR3 bases are TGTGCCAGCAGCTTAGAAGGTGGGAGGACCACAGATACGCAGTATTTT. It codes for CASSLEGGRTTDTQYF.

The gene calls are TRBV3-1 and TRBJ1-2; D unclear. V was clipped by 1 base and J by 5 bases, with 8 bases between them. The CDR3 loop spans 13 amino acids. Per the germline V gene, CDR1 is LGHDT and CDR2 is YNNKEL (reference sequence). This CDR3 reads CASSQGTSYGYTF. Written as DNA, the CDR3 is TGTGCCAGCAGCCAAGGCACCTCTTATGGCTACACCTTC. Filled out from reference TRBV3-1 and TRBJ1-2, the complete variable domain reads DTAVSQTPKYLVTQMGNDKSIKCEQNLGHDTMYWYKQDSKKFLKIMFSYNNKELIINETVPNRFSPKSPDKAHLNLHINSLELGDSAVYFCASSQGTSYGYTFGSGTRLTVV.

This clonotype showed up just a few times. The chain couples TRBV15 to TRBJ2-2, with D perhaps TRBD2 (6 bases). The V gene's germline CDR1 is LNHNV and CDR2 YYDKDF (reference sequence). V lost 5 bases to trimming and J lost 4 bases, with 26 bases between them. The CDR3 is 19 amino acids. CDR3 nucleotides: TGTGCCACCAGCTCGGGCTTATTTGGCCATGGGGGGAGCACCGGGGAGCTGTTTTTT. Its protein product is CATSSGLFGHGGSTGELFF.